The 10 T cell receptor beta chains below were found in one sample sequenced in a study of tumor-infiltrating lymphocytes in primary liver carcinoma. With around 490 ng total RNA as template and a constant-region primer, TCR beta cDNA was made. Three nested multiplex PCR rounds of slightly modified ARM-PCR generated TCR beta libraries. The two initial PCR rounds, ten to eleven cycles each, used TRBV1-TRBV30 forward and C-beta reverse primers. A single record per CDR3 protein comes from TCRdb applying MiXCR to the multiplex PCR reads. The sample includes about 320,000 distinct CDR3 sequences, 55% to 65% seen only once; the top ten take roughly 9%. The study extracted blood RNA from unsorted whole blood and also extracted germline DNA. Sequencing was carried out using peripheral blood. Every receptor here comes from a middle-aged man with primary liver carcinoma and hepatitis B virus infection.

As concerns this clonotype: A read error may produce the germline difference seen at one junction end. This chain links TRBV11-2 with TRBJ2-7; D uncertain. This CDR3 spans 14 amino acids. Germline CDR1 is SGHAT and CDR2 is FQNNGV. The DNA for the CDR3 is TGTGCCAGCAGCATAGATGGGCCCCGGGACGAGCAGTACTTC. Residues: CASSIDGPRDEQYF.

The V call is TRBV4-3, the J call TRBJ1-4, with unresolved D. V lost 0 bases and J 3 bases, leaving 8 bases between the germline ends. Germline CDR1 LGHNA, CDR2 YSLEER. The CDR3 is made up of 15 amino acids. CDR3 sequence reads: CASSQEGSSNEKLFF. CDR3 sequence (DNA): TGCGCCAGCAGCCAAGAGGGTAGTTCTAATGAAAAACTGTTTTTT.

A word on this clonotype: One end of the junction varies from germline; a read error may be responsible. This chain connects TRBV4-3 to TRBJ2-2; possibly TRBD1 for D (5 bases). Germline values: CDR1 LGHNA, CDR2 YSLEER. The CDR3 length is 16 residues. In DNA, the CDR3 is TGCGCCAGCAGCCAAGGCCCCATCAGGGTCACCAGGGAGCTGTTTTTT. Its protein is CASSQGPIRVTRELFF.

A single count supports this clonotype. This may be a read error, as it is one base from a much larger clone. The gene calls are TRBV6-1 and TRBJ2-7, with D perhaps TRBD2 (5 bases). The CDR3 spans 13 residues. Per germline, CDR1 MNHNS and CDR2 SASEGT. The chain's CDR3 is CAISRTDSGEQYF. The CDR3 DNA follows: TGTGCCATCAGTAGGACGGACTCGGGGGAGCAGTACTTC.

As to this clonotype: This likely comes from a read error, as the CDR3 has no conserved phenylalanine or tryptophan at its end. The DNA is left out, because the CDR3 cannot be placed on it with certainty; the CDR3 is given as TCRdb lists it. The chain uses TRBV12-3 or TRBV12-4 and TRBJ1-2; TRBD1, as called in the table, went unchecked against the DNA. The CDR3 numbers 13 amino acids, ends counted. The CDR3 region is CTSSPGARQGYTC.

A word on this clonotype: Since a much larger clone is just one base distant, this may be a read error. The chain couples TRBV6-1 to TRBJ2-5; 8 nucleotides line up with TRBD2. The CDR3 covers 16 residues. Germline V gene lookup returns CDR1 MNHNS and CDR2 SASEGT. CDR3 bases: TGTGCCAGCAGTGAAGGGACTAGCAGGGAGGGAGAGATCCAGTACTTC. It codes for CASSEGTSREGEIQYF.

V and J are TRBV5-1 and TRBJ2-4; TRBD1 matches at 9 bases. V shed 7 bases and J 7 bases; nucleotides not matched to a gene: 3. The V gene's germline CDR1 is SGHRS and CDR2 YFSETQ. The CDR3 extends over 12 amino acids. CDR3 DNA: TGCGCCAGCGGGACAGGGAATAACATTCAGTACTTC. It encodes CASGTGNNIQYF.

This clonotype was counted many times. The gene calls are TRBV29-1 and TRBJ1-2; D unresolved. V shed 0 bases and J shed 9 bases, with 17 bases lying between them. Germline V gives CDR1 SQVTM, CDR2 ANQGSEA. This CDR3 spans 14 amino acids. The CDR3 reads CSVEDVAERPRYTF. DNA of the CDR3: TGCAGCGTTGAAGATGTGGCAGAGCGTCCCCGCTACACCTTC.

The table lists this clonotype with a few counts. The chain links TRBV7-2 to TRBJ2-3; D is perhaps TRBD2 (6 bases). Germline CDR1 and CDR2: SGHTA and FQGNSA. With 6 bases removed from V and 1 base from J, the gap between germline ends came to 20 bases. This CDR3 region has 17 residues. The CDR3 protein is CASRRTGGSGGTDTQYF. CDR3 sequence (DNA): TGTGCCAGCAGACGGACTGGCGGTTCGGGGGGCACAGATACGCAGTATTTT.

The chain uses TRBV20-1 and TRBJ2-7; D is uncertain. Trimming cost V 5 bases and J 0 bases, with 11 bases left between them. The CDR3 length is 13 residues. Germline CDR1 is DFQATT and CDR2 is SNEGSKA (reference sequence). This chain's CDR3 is CSAPDQFSYEQYF. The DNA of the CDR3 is TGCAGTGCTCCCGACCAATTCTCCTACGAGCAGTACTTC.